This T cell receptor beta chain was documented in a study of a mutant IDH1 vaccine in newly diagnosed glioma. On the study more broadly: Most patients had radiochemotherapy with temozolomide before enrollment; others had one alone.

Time point indicated: baseline, week 1 (first vaccination visit). Treatment indicated: pre-vaccination baseline after standard-of-care therapy. Newly diagnosed WHO grade 3 or 4 IDH1-mutant, ATRX-lost astrocytomas were identified in the donors. Overall study results and limits: Pseudoprogression appears to have had no connection to changes in top peripheral T cell clonotypes.

Assay: immunoSEQ multiplex PCR; the TCRdb copy retains only in-frame clones and omits some. This table has under 80,000 clones, 80% to 90% appearing once. Points on this clone: As yet, its antigen is unknown.

The clonotype comes from a man between 25 and 39 years old with glioma. The sample was PBMCs, taken from a glioma patient treated with radiotherapy, temozolomide or both.

CDR3 residues: CASSTGTGSEKLFF. Written as DNA, the CDR3 is TGTGCCAGCAGTACCGGGACAGGGAGTGAAAAACTGTTTTTT. The V call is TRBV6-1, the J call TRBJ1-4; 9 bases fit TRBD1. CDR3 size: 14 residues. The V and J ends lost 5 bases and 7 bases, in that order; junction bases with no gene match: 5. The germline CDR1 and CDR2 sequences are MNHNS and SASEGT.